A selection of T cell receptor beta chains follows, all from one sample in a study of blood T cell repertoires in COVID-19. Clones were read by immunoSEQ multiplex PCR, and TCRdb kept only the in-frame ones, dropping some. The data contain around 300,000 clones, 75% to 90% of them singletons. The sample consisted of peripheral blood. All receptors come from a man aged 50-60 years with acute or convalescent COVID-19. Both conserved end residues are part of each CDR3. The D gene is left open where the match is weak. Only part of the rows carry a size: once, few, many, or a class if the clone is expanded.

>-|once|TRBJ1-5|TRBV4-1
CASSQAPFNSNQPQHF
TGCGCCAGCAGCCAGGCCCCTTTTAATAGCAATCAGCCCCAGCATTTT
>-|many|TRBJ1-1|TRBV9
CASSVAPVGEAFF
TGTGCCAGCAGCGTAGCCCCCGTCGGTGAAGCTTTCTTT
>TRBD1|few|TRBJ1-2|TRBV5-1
CASSGTGDDYGYTF
TGCGCCAGCAGTGGGACAGGGGATGACTATGGCTACACCTTC
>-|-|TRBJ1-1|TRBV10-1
CASSESGAREAFF
TGCGCCAGCAGTGAGTCAGGGGCAAGAGAAGCTTTCTTT
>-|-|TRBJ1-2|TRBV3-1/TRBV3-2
CASSQGGRSDGHTF
TGTGCCAGCAGCCAAGGGGGCAGGAGCGATGGCCACACCTTC
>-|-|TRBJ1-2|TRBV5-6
CASSLLRGDYGYTF
TGTGCCAGCAGCTTGTTGCGGGGAGACTATGGCTACACCTTC
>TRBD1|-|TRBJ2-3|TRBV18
CASSQGTGLTDTQYF
TGTGCCAGCTCACAAGGGACAGGGCTCACAGATACGCAGTATTTT
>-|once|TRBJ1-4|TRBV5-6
CASSFGQRNEKLFF
TGTGCCAGCAGCTTCGGACAGAGAAATGAAAAACTGTTTTTT
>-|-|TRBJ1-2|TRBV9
CASSVGQGFNYGYTF
TGTGCCAGCAGCGTAGGGCAGGGGTTTAACTATGGCTACACCTTC
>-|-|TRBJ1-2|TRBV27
CASSRAGAYGYTF
TGTGCCAGCTCCCGGGCGGGGGCCTATGGCTACACCTTC